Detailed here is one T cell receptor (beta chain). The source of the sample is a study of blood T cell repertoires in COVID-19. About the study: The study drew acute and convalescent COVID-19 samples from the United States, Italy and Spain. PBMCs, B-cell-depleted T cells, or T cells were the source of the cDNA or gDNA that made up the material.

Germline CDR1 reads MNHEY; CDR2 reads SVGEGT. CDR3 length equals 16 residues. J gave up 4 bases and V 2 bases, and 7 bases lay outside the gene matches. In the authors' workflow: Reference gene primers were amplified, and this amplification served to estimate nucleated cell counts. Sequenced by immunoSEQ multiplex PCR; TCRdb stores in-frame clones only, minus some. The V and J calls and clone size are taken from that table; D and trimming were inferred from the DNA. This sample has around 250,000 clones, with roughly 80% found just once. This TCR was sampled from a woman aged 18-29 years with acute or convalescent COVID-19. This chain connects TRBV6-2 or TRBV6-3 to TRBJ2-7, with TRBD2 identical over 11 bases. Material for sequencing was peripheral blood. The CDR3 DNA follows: TGTGCCAGCAGTTACCCGACTAGCGGGATCCTTTACGAGCAGTACTTC. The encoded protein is CASSYPTSGILYEQYF.